The 5 T cell receptor beta chains below come from one sample, sequenced in a study of cytomegalovirus exposure and HLA in healthy donors. 13 Jbeta primers and 60 Vbeta primers were used for the PCR. The data were produced by immunoSEQ multiplex PCR, yet TCRdb's version contains in-frame clones alone and is incomplete. Found here are over 110,000 clones, 70% to 80% of them singletons; the top ten hold 2% to 3%. Sequencing input: PBMCs. The receptors originated from a woman under 30 in good health and CMV-seropositive.

This chain uses TRBV10-3 with TRBJ2-2; 8 bases fit TRBD1. The V and J ends lost 6 bases and 1 base, in that order; junction bases with no gene match: 1. CDR3 length equals 14 residues. Germline CDR1 ENHRY, CDR2 SYGVKD. CDR3 residues: CAISGQGNTGELFF. As DNA, the CDR3 is TGTGCCATCAGCGGACAGGGGAACACCGGGGAGCTGTTTTTT.

The gene calls are TRBV6-6 and TRBJ1-1; a possible D gene is TRBD1 (6 bases). Germline CDR1 MNHNY, CDR2 SVGAGI (reference sequence). Trimming stripped 5 bases from V and 1 base from J, with 14 bases between. This CDR3 is 15 amino acids long. CDR3 in DNA: TGTGCCAGCAGTGACCGGGACACTAAGAACACTGAAGCTTTCTTT. This encodes CASSDRDTKNTEAFF.

The V and J genes are TRBV7-8 and TRBJ2-7; maybe TRBD1 (6 bases). Germline assignment: CDR1 SGHVS and CDR2 FQNEAQ. The CDR3 covers 15 residues. V lost 5 bases, J lost 6 bases, and 20 bases lay in between. The CDR3 DNA reads TGTGCCAGCAGCCCTGGGCCCAGGGGCAATTTCGAGCAGTACTTC. Its protein product is CASSPGPRGNFEQYF.

This chain joins TRBV2 and TRBJ1-4; tentatively, D is TRBD1 (5 bases). The germline V gene has CDR1 SNHLY and CDR2 FYNNEI. Trimming took off 6 bases at V and 2 bases at J, with 13 bases between the two ends. The CDR3 spans 15 residues. The CDR3 region has the DNA TGTGCCAGCAGCTTATCGGGGGTTACTAATGAAAAACTGTTTTTT. This translates into CASSLSGVTNEKLFF.

This clone has only a few counts. The chain carries TRBV19 and TRBJ1-2; TRBD1 is a possible D gene (6 bases). Germline V gene data show CDR1 as LNHDA and CDR2 as SQIVND (reference sequence). The CDR3 length is 18 residues. Trimming left V 1 base short and J 2 bases short, with 20 bases between. The CDR3, as DNA: TGTGCCAGTAGTATAGTAGCCGGGACAAACTACCTAAACTATGGCTACACCTTC. Its protein product is CASSIVAGTNYLNYGYTF.